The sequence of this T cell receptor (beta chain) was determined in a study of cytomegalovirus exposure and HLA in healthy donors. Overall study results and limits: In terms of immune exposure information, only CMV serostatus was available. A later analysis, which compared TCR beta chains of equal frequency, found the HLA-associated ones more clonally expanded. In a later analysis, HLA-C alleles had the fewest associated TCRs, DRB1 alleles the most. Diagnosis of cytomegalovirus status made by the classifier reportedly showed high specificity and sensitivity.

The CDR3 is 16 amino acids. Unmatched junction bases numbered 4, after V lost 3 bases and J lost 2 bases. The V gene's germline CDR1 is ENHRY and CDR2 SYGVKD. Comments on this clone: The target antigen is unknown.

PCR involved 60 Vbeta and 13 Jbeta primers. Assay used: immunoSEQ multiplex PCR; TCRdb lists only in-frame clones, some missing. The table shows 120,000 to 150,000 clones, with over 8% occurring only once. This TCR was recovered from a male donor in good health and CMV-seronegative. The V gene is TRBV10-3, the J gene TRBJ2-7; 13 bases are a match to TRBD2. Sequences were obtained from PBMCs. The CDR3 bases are TGTGCCATCAGTGAAACGGGACTAGCGGGGACCTACGAGCAGTACTTC. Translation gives CAISETGLAGTYEQYF.